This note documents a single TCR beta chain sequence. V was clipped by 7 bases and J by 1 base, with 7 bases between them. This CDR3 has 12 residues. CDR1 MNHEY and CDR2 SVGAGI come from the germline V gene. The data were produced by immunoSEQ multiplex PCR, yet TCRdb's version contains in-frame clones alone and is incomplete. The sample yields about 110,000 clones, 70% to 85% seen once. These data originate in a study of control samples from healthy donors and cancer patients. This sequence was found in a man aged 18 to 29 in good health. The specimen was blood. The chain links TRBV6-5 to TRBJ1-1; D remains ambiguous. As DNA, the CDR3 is TGTGCCAGCAAGAGATCGAACACTGAAGCTTTCTTT. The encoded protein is CASKRSNTEAFF.